A single sample is the source of the 15 T cell receptor beta chains below, sequenced in a study of shared T cell receptors in the human thymus. TCRdb keeps only in-frame clones here, not all; method: immunoSEQ multiplex PCR. Here the sample spans hundreds of thousands of clones, around 87% being singletons. This sample was also put to use in a study of human thymus T cells.

The sequenced material came from thymocytes. The receptors were sampled from a boy less than two years old with a congenital heart defect.

On this clone: Other DNA sequences in the same sample also yield this CDR3. The chain is built from TRBV19 and TRBJ1-6; D call uncertain. From germline, CDR1 is LNHDA and CDR2 SQIVND (reference sequence). The V gene lost 7 bases and the J gene lost 0 bases, with 10 bases spanning the gap. The CDR3 sequence is 15 residues long. Here the CDR3 DNA reads TGTGCCAGTATTGACGGGAGCTCCTATAATTCACCCCTCCACTTT. Amino acids: CASIDGSSYNSPLHF.

This chain uses TRBV5-6 with TRBJ2-2; tentatively, D is TRBD1 (9 bases). CDR1 and CDR2 from the germline V gene are SGHDT and YYEEEE. Trimming cost V 4 bases and J 7 bases, with 17 bases left between them. The CDR3 has 15 amino acids. The CDR3 bases are TGTGCCAGCAGCCGGGGGGGACAGGGTGACGGGGAGCTGTTTTTT. Translation gives CASSRGGQGDGELFF.

The V gene is TRBV28, the J gene TRBJ1-2; 8 nucleotides match TRBD1. Unmatched junction bases numbered 10, after V lost 6 bases and J lost 7 bases. CDR1 and CDR2 (germline): MDHEN, SYDVKM. CDR3 length equals 14 residues. CDR3 DNA sequence: TGTGCCAGCAGGAGACCGGACAGGGAGAGTGGCTACACCTTC. Protein sequence: CASRRPDRESGYTF.

This chain connects TRBV6-5 to TRBJ2-1, with no clear D. This CDR3 contains 14 residues. In germline, CDR1 is MNHEY, CDR2 SVGAGI. The V end was cut by 6 bases, the J end by 5 bases, with 14 bases between. CDR3 DNA: TGTGCCAGCAGCTCTAGTTACCCCCACAATGAGCAGTTCTTC. Translation: CASSSSYPHNEQFF.

This chain connects TRBV4-1 to TRBJ2-1; D ambiguous. Germline V CDR1 and CDR2: MGHRA, YSYEKL. Trimming removed 4 bases from V and 7 bases from J, with 11 bases in between. The CDR3 spans 13 residues. For the CDR3, the DNA is TGCGCCAGCAGCCCTAACAGAGAGAATGAGCAGTTCTTC. Translation: CASSPNRENEQFF.

V gene TRBV9 combines with J gene TRBJ1-2; 7 nucleotides agree with TRBD1. Germline CDR1 is SGDLS and CDR2 is YYNGEE. This CDR3 has 19 amino acids. Trimming removed 3 bases from V and 0 bases from J; junction bases left unmatched: 17. The CDR3 DNA sequence: TGTGCCAGCAGCGGTTCAAGCGAACGAACAGGGGTTTCTAACTATGGCTACACCTTC. Its protein product is CASSGSSERTGVSNYGYTF.

The chain is built from TRBV11-3 and TRBJ1-1, with D unclear. V lost 0 bases, J lost 1 base, and 6 bases lay in between. The CDR3 spans 14 residues. The germline V gene has CDR1 SGHNT and CDR2 YENEEA. The CDR3 nucleotides read TGTGCCAGCAGCTTAGATGGCAGGAACACTGAAGCTTTCTTT. It encodes CASSLDGRNTEAFF.

CDR3 DNA: TGTGCCAGCAGCTTCCCGGGATTCCAAGAGACCCAGTACTTC. Translating it yields CASSFPGFQETQYF. The chain combines TRBV5-8 with TRBJ2-5, with a weak D call TRBD2 (5 bases). The V end was cut by 2 bases, the J end by 1 base, with 9 bases between. The CDR3 is 14 amino acids. Germline CDR1 SGHTS, CDR2 YDEGEE.

This clone was recorded only once. The J gene is TRBJ2-1, the V gene TRBV14; 8 bases align to TRBD2. Germline V CDR1 and CDR2: SGHDN, FVKESK. V dropped 0 bases and J dropped 8; count of bases not matched to a gene: 12. This CDR3 region has 17 residues. The CDR3, as DNA: TGTGCCAGCAGCCAAGACCTGAGCGGGAGAGCTTGGGATGAGCAGTTCTTC. Its protein is CASSQDLSGRAWDEQFF.

The rearrangement links TRBV5-1 to TRBJ2-1; 12 nucleotides line up with TRBD2. The CDR3 length is 17 residues. Trimming cost V 4 bases and J 5 bases; bases outside gene matches: 10. The germline gives CDR1 SGHRS, CDR2 YFSETQ. The DNA for the CDR3 is TGCGCCAGCAGCGACATTCTAGCGGGAGGGAAGAACAATGAGCAGTTCTTC. This codes for CASSDILAGGKNNEQFF.

The gene calls are TRBV7-6 and TRBJ2-7, with a weak D call TRBD2 (5 bases). The CDR3 totals 13 residues. The germline CDR1 and CDR2 sequences are SGHVS and FNYEAQ. V dropped 5 bases and J dropped 6 bases, with 14 bases sitting between them. The CDR3 nucleotides read TGTGCCAGCAGCCCACGGGAACGGGTCGAGCAGTACTTC. Its translation: CASSPRERVEQYF.

V usage is TRBV28 and J usage is TRBJ1-1; 8 bases align to TRBD1. Per germline, CDR1 MDHEN and CDR2 SYDVKM. This CDR3 contains 15 residues. V trimming: 7 bases; J trimming: 0 bases; junction bases outside the gene matches: 7. The CDR3 bases are TGTGCCAGCAAACGTTACAGGGGGATGAACACTGAAGCTTTCTTT. It codes for CASKRYRGMNTEAFF. Drawing the rest from reference TRBV28 and TRBJ1-1, the complete variable domain is DVKVTQSSRYLVKRTGEKVFLECVQDMDHENMFWYRQDPGLGLRLIYFSYDVKMKEKGDIPEGYSVSREKKERFSLILESASTNQTSMYLCASKRYRGMNTEAFFGQGTRLTVV.

The CDR3, as DNA: TGTGCCAGCAGCGACCCGGGGACAGGGACCTACGAGCAGTACTTC. Translated, it gives CASSDPGTGTYEQYF. This chain uses TRBV6-1 with TRBJ2-7, with 9 bases fitting TRBD1. The CDR3 is 15 amino acids. V lost 6 bases to trimming and J lost 2 bases; unmatched junction nucleotides: 8. Germline CDR1 and CDR2: MNHNS and SASEGT.

Here the CDR3 reads CATHPSSSYNSPLHF. The CDR3 DNA sequence: TGCGCCACGCACCCAAGTAGCTCCTATAATTCACCCCTCCACTTT. The chain is built from TRBV10-2 and TRBJ1-6; no reliable D call. Trimming removed 10 bases from V and 0 bases from J, with 13 bases in between. This CDR3 contains 15 residues. From germline, CDR1 is WSHSY and CDR2 SAAADI.

The chain recombines TRBV2 with TRBJ2-3; no definite D call. The V end lost 1 base, the J end lost 0 bases, and 14 bases lay between the germline ends. Germline CDR1 SNHLY, CDR2 FYNNEI. The CDR3 consists of 17 residues. The CDR3 nucleotides are TGTGCCAGCAGTGAAGTAGACGGCGGAATAAGCACAGATACGCAGTATTTT. Its translation: CASSEVDGGISTDTQYF.